This TCR beta chain was found in a study of blood T cell repertoires in COVID-19. Study as a whole: Italy, Spain and the United States were the sources of the convalescent and acute COVID-19 samples. Nucleic acid was either cDNA or gDNA, and it came from T cells, B-cell-depleted T cells, or PBMCs.

Looked up from germline, CDR1 is SGHRS and CDR2 is YFSETQ. The CDR3 covers 17 residues. V was pared by 4 bases and J by 4 bases, with 9 bases of the junction left unmatched. Per the study methods: Amplification of reference gene primers was used by the study to estimate nucleated cell counts. Clones were sequenced by immunoSEQ multiplex PCR, and TCRdb holds only the in-frame ones, with some missing. The D gene and trimming were derived from the DNA, and the V and J assignments and clone size from that table. The sample has over 100,000 clones, approximately 80% seen once. This sequence originates from a woman aged 50 to 65 with acute or convalescent COVID-19. The sequenced sample was peripheral blood. The V call is TRBV5-1, the J call TRBJ2-7, with 15 bases matching TRBD2. The CDR3 spells CASSRGTSGGKDYEQYF. The CDR3 DNA sequence: TGCGCCAGCAGCCGCGGGACTAGCGGGGGGAAAGATTACGAGCAGTACTTC.